This T cell receptor beta chain came from a study of graft-versus-host responses after intestinal transplantation. About the research overall: Induction using anti-thymocyte globulin, followed by tacrolimus and steroids for two to three years, was given to all recipients.

The repertoire was sequenced with immunoSEQ multiplex PCR; TCRdb's copy has only in-frame clones and lacks some. Here the sample spans about 110,000 clones, 93% being singletons. The V end lost 0 bases, the J end lost 1 base, and 11 bases lay between the germline ends. The CDR3 runs 16 residues. Germline V gene sequence: CDR1 SGHDN, CDR2 FVKESK. Details on this clone: The antigen is not known.

This receptor was identified in a human donor who received an intestinal transplant. The chain combines TRBV14 with TRBJ2-3; D uncertain. The sequences come from unstimulated CD8+ T cells sorted from spleen or lymph node cells, collected before intestinal transplant. CDR3 sequence: CASSQDPRTRTDTQYF. The CDR3 bases are TGTGCCAGCAGCCAAGACCCTAGAACCCGCACAGATACGCAGTATTTT.